This T cell receptor beta chain was observed in a study of shared clonotypes between healthy human individuals. CDR3 length equals 13 residues. Germline lookup yields CDR1 MGHRA and CDR2 YSYEKL. V lost 4 bases and J lost 6; bases outside the gene matches: 4. Concerning this clone itself: The target antigen is unknown.

Everyone who donated was a Caucasian adult who lived in Nashville, Tennessee. This table comes from immunoSEQ multiplex PCR, and its TCRdb copy is limited to in-frame clones, with some not included. Among approximately 1,000,000 clones, 60% to 80% were seen once, and the ten largest hold about 0.89%. Whole-study results and caveats: Relative to their counterparts shared across all four donors, non-shared clonotypes exhibited diminished generation probabilities.

The chain couples TRBV4-1 to TRBJ2-3; TRBD1 matches 7 bases. Sequencing input: memory CD4+ T cells from PBMCs. The sample's subset: CD45RA-negative fraction. This TCR came from a man aged 18 to 29 in good health. Some clones in this sample may be carry-over from other donors' samples. CDR3: CASSPTGLDTQYF. The CDR3 bases are TGCGCCAGCAGCCCGACAGGGCTTGATACGCAGTATTTT.